Sequencing of this T cell receptor (beta chain) was carried out in a study of T cell changes during pregnancy in multiple sclerosis. The germline V gene encodes CDR1 SNHLY and CDR2 FYNNEI. The CDR3 runs 13 residues. The V end was cut by 6 bases, the J end by 5 bases, with 13 bases between. Using immunoSEQ multiplex PCR, the repertoire was profiled, and TCRdb retains in-frame clones only, with some absent. Of tens of thousands of clones listed, 90% are singletons. Source: CD8+ T cells from peripheral blood mononuclear cells, taken before pregnancy. This chain links TRBV2 with TRBJ1-1; D may be TRBD1 (5 bases). This TCR came from a female donor with multiple sclerosis, enrolled in a pregnancy study. CDR3 residues: CASRLQGGTEAFF. The CDR3 coding sequence is TGTGCCAGCAGGCTTCAGGGTGGGACTGAAGCTTTCTTT.